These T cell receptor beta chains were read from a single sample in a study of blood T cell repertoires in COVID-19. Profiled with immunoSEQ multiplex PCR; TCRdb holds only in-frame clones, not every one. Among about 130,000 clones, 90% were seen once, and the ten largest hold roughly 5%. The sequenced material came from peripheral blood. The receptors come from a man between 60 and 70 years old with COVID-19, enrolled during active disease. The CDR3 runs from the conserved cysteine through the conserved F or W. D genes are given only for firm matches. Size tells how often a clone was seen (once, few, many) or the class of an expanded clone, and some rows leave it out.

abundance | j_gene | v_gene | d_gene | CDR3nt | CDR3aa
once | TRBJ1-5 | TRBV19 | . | TGTGCCAGTAGTACCCGGACACAAAGCAATCAGCCCCAGCATTTT | CASSTRTQSNQPQHF
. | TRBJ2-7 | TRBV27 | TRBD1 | TGTGCCAGCAGTCCCCTTGACAGGGAACGAACCTACGAGCAGTACTTC | CASSPLDRERTYEQYF
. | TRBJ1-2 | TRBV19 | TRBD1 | TGTGCCAGTAGTATAGACCACCGGGACAGGGATCCCCCTAACTATGGCTACACCTTC | CASSIDHRDRDPPNYGYTF
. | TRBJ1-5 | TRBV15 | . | TGTGCCACCAGCAGGCCTGGGGGGAATCAGCCCCAGCATTTT | CATSRPGGNQPQHF
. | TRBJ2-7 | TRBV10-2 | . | TGCGCCAGCAGACAAACATACGAGCAGTACTTC | CASRQTYEQYF
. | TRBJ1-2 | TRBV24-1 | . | TGTGCCACCAGTGACCCCGTTAACTATGGCTACACCTTC | CATSDPVNYGYTF
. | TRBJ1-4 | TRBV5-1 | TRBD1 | TGCGCCAGCAGCTTGGAGACAGGGGTAGAGAAACTGTTTTTT | CASSLETGVEKLFF
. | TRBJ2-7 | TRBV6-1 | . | TGTGCCAGCAGTGACGCCCATAGCTCCTACGAGCAGTACTTC | CASSDAHSSYEQYF
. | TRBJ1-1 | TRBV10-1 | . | TGCGCCAGCAGTGAGTCGCTTACAGAGGAAGCTTTCTTT | CASSESLTEEAFF
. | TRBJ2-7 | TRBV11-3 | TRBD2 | TGTGCCAGCAGCTTAGCTGTAGCGGGGACCTACGAGCAGTACTTC | CASSLAVAGTYEQYF
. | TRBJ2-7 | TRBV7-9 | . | TGTGCCAGCAGCTGGGGGGGGACATACTCCTACGAGCAGTACTTC | CASSWGGTYSYEQYF
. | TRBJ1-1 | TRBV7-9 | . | TGTGCCACAAAGAGGCGCACTGAAGCTTTCTTT | CATKRRTEAFF
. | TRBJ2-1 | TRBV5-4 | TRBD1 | TGTGCCAGCAGCCGGGACAGGGGGAACAATGAGCAGTTCTTC | CASSRDRGNNEQFF
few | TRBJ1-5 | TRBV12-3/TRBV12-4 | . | TGTGCCAGCAGTGTGGCTAGCAATCAGCCCCAGCATTTT | CASSVASNQPQHF
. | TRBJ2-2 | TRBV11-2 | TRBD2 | TGTGCCAGCAGCTTAGATCGGGGAGGGAGCACCGGGGAGCTGTTTTTT | CASSLDRGGSTGELFF
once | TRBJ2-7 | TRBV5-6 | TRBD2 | TGTGCCAGCAGCTCTGCGACTAGCGGGATCTACGAGCAGTACTTC | CASSSATSGIYEQYF
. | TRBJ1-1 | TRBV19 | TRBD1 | TGTGCCAGTAGACCGACAGGGGCCCAAGCTTTCTTT | CASRPTGAQAFF
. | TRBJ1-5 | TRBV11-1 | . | TGTGCCAGCAGCTTAGCGCCTCCCAGTAATCAGCCCCAGCATTTT | CASSLAPPSNQPQHF
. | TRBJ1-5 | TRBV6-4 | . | TGTGCCAGCAGCCAGATTGCGGGTCAGCCCCAGCATTTT | CASSQIAGQPQHF
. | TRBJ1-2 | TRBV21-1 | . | TGTGCCAGCACGGACAGGGGAAGGACCTTC | CASTDRGRTF
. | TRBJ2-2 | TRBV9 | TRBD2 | TGTGCCAGCAGCGTAGGGCTGGGGGGGAGCACCGGGGAGCTGTTTTTT | CASSVGLGGSTGELFF
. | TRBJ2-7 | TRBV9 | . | TGTGCCAGCAGCTCGGGTTTCTCCTACGAGCAGTACTTC | CASSSGFSYEQYF
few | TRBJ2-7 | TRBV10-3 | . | TGTGCCATCAGATCCGGGAACCTTCCCTACGAGCAGTACTTC | CAIRSGNLPYEQYF
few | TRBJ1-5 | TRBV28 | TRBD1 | TGTGCCAGCACCTCCGGAGGACAGGGTCGGCAGCCCCAGCATTTT | CASTSGGQGRQPQHF
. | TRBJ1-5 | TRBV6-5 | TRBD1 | TGTGCCAGCGGAAGGACAGGGACGAATCAGCCCCAGCATTTT | CASGRTGTNQPQHF
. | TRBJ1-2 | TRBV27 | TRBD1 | TGTGCCAGCAGTTTAAATCAGGGGGCGGTCTATGGCTACACCTTC | CASSLNQGAVYGYTF
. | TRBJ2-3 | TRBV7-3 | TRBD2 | TGTGCCAGCAGCTTAGGTCCTCTAGCGGGAGCGAACACAGATACGCAGTATTTT | CASSLGPLAGANTDTQYF
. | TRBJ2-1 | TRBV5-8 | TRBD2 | TGTGCCAGCAGCTTGGCCCTAGCGGGGGTCCACAATGAGCAGTTCTTC | CASSLALAGVHNEQFF
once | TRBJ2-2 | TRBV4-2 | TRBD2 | TGTGCCAGCCGGTGGGAGGGGAACACCGGGGAGCTGTTTTTT | CASRWEGNTGELFF
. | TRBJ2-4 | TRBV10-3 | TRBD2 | TGTGCCATCAGTGAGTCGACTCGACTAGCGGGAGGGATTCAGTACTTC | CAISESTRLAGGIQYF
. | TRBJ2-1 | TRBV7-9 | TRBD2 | TGTGCCAGCAGCTCGTCCGGGACTAGCGTTGAGCAGTTCTTC | CASSSSGTSVEQFF
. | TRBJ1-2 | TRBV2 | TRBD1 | TGTGCCAGCAGTGAAGAGGGGTGGACAGGGGAAGGCTACACCTTC | CASSEEGWTGEGYTF
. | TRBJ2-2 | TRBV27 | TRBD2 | TGTGCCAGCAGTCATCAACGGGAGGTGGGCACCGGGGAGCTGTTTTTT | CASSHQREVGTGELFF
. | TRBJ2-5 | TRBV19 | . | TGTGCCAGTAGTCCGGCAGGGGGGATAGAAGAGACCCAGTACTTC | CASSPAGGIEETQYF
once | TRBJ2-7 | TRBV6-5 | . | TGTGCCAGCAGTTACTCGCGGGATACCTACGAGCAGTACTTC | CASSYSRDTYEQYF
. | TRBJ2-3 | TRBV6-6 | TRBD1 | TGTGCCAGCAGTCGGGACAGGGGGTTCGCTAGCACAGATACGCAGTATTTT | CASSRDRGFASTDTQYF
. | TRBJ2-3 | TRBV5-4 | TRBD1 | TGTGCCAGCAGCGAAAGACAGGGAGATACGCAGTATTTT | CASSERQGDTQYF
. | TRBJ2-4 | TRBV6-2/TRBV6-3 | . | TGTGCCAGCAGTCCGGGGACTCCCGCCAAAAACATTCAGTACTTC | CASSPGTPAKNIQYF
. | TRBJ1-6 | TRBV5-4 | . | TGTGCCAGCAGCTTGGATCCAGGGGAAAATTCCTATAATTCACCCCTCCACTTT | CASSLDPGENSYNSPLHF